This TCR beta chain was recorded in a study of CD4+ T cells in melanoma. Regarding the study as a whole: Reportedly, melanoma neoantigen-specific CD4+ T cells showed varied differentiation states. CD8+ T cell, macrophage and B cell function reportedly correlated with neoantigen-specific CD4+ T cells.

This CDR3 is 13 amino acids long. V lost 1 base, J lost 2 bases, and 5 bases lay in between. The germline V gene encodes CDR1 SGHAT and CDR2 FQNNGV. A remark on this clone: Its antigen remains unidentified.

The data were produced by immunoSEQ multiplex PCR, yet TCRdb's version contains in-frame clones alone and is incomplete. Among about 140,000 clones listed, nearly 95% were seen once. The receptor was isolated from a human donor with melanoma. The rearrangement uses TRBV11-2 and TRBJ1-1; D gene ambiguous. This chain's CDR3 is CASSLASNTEAFF. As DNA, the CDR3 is TGTGCCAGCAGCTTAGCGTCTAACACTGAAGCTTTCTTT. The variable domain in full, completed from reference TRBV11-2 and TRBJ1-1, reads EAGVAQSPRYKIIEKRQSVAFWCNPISGHATLYWYQQILGQGPKLLIQFQNNGVVDDSQLPKDRFSAERLKGVDSTLKIQPAKLEDSAVYLCASSLASNTEAFFGQGTRLTVV.